One sample yielded the 10 T cell receptor beta chains listed below, sequenced in a study of cytomegalovirus exposure and HLA in healthy donors. PCR was performed using 60 Vbeta and 13 Jbeta primers. Sequenced by immunoSEQ multiplex PCR; TCRdb stores in-frame clones only, minus some. The profile covers approximately 160,000 clones, with under 70% appearing a single time and 2.8% taken by the ten largest. What was sequenced was PBMCs. These receptors all stem from a woman in her 40s in good health and CMV-seropositive.

The CDR3 region is CASSLAWTGRETQYF. Written as DNA, the CDR3 is TGCGCCAGCAGCTTGGCCTGGACAGGGAGAGAGACCCAGTACTTC. The gene calls are TRBV5-1 and TRBJ2-5; 8 bases line up with TRBD1. V gave up 0 bases and J gave up 4 bases; unmatched junction bases: 5. The CDR3 length is 15 residues. The germline V gene has CDR1 SGHRS and CDR2 YFSETQ.

The V call is TRBV6-5, the J call TRBJ2-2, with D possibly matching TRBD1 (5 bases). V lost 0 bases, J lost 9 bases, and 11 bases lay in between. The length of the CDR3 is 14 residues. The germline V gene encodes CDR1 MNHEY and CDR2 SVGAGI. As DNA, the CDR3 is TGTGCCAGCAGTTACTCTACCCAGGGCAGGGAGCTGTTTTTT. As protein: CASSYSTQGRELFF.

This chain links TRBV28 with TRBJ1-1; D perhaps matches TRBD1 (5 bases). Trimming took off 6 bases at V and 3 bases at J, with 14 bases between the two ends. Germline V lookup: CDR1 MDHEN, CDR2 SYDVKM. This CDR3 comprises 14 residues. CDR3: CASSLNRGYTEAFF. CDR3 DNA: TGTGCCAGCAGCCTAAATAGGGGATACACTGAAGCTTTCTTT.

The chain joins TRBV28 to TRBJ2-5, with TRBD1 matching over 7 bases. The DNA matches TRBJ2-7 better at its end, which makes the J call doubtful. This CDR3 is 14 amino acids long. Germline-derived CDR1 and CDR2 are MDHEN and SYDVKM. In DNA form, the CDR3 reads TGTGCCAGCAGCCCGGACAGGTTGCATTACGAGCAGTACTTC. It yields the protein CASSPDRLHYEQYF.

The chain couples TRBV7-3 to TRBJ2-2, with 12 bases fitting TRBD2. V gave up 5 bases and J gave up 5 bases; unmatched junction bases: 0. The germline V gene encodes CDR1 SGHTA and CDR2 FQGTGA. CDR3 size: 14 residues. The CDR3 region is CASSGLAGTGELFF. The CDR3, as DNA: TGTGCCAGCAGCGGACTAGCGGGAACCGGGGAGCTGTTTTTT. The full variable domain, its missing parts supplied by reference TRBV7-3 and TRBJ2-2, is GAGVSQTPSNKVTEKGKYVELRCDPISGHTALYWYRQSLGQGPEFLIYFQGTGAADDSGLPNDRFFAVRPEGSVSTLKIQRTERGDSAVYLCASSGLAGTGELFFGEGSRLTVL.

The gene calls are TRBV6-5 and TRBJ1-2; no firm D call. This CDR3 contains 15 residues. Germline V gene lookup returns CDR1 MNHEY and CDR2 SVGAGI. V lost 1 base and J lost 3, with 12 bases in between. The CDR3 sequence is CASSYYPPRYYGYTF. The CDR3 DNA reads as TGTGCCAGCAGTTACTACCCCCCCCGGTACTATGGCTACACCTTC.

This chain connects TRBV6-1 to TRBJ1-1, with 7 bases that match TRBD1. The CDR3 is 13 amino acids. V dropped 4 bases and J dropped 1; count of bases not matched to a gene: 0. CDR1 is MNHNS and CDR2 is SASEGT in the germline V gene. CDR3 DNA: TGTGCCAGCAGTGGACAGGGGAACACTGAAGCTTTCTTT. Residues: CASSGQGNTEAFF.

J is TRBJ1-1 and V is TRBV14, with D perhaps TRBD1 (5 bases). Germline CDR1 reads SGHDN; CDR2 reads FVKESK. This CDR3 has 14 amino acids. The V and J ends lost 6 bases and 6 bases respectively, with 17 bases between them. CDR3 bases: TGTGCCAGCAGAGGCGACAGCTCGTATCCTGAAGCTTTCTTT. This sequence encodes CASRGDSSYPEAFF.

This clone has a handful of counts. The rearrangement links TRBV4-1 to TRBJ2-4; 8 bases are a match to TRBD1. The junction had 6 bases not matched to a gene; V was cut back by 3 bases and J by 11 bases. The germline V gene encodes CDR1 MGHRA and CDR2 YSYEKL. This CDR3 has 13 residues. This CDR3 reads CASSQGQVDFQYF. As DNA, the CDR3 is TGCGCCAGCAGCCAGGGACAGGTCGATTTTCAGTACTTC.

Worth noting for this clone: The junction and the germline gene differ at one end; a read error may be behind it. The chain links TRBV7-9 to TRBJ2-7; possibly TRBD1 for D (6 bases). The CDR3 is made up of 12 amino acids. CDR1 and CDR2 from the germline V gene are SEHNR and FQNEAQ (reference sequence). CDR3: CSSSANRVEQYF. In DNA, the CDR3 is TGTTCCAGCAGCGCCAACAGGGTTGAGCAGTACTTC.